These 23 T cell receptor beta chains came from one sample sequenced in a study of T cells in Graves' hyperthyroidism and ophthalmopathy. Researchers amplified the TCR beta CDR3 regions from RNA transcripts. TCR CDR3 underwent first-round RT-PCR with the HTBI primer set. TCRdb reprocessed the multiplex PCR reads with MiXCR, giving one entry per CDR3 protein. The sample has 200,000 to 250,000 distinct CDR3 sequences, roughly 18% seen once. The material sequenced was blood. These receptors came from a man aged 35-49 years with Graves' hyperthyroidism.

Turning to this clonotype: A much larger clonotype is one base distant, so this may be a read error. This chain links TRBV7-3 with TRBJ2-7; D is perhaps TRBD1 (5 bases). Per germline, CDR1 SGHTA and CDR2 FQGTGA. This CDR3 is built from 16 residues. This CDR3 reads CAGSSSDMTDPYEQYF. The CDR3 DNA reads TGTGCCGGCAGCTCGAGCGACATGACAGACCCCTACGAGCAGTACTTC.

This clonotype was counted at least ten times. The genes are TRBV3-1 and TRBJ2-5; D uncertain. Trimming took 2 bases from V and 4 from J, leaving 11 bases between them. Germline-derived CDR1 and CDR2 are LGHDT and YNNKEL (reference sequence). The CDR3 consists of 14 residues. CDR3 nucleotide sequence: TGTGCCAGCAGCCAACCTCCTTGGCGAGAGACCCAGTACTTC. Its protein is CASSQPPWRETQYF.

This clonotype turned up a few times. The chain links TRBV2 to TRBJ2-2; 8 nucleotides line up with TRBD2. V shed 4 bases and J 4 bases; nucleotides not matched to a gene: 8. Germline V gene data show CDR1 as SNHLY and CDR2 as FYNNEI. There are 16 residues in the CDR3. The CDR3 DNA follows: TGTGCCAGCAGTGTATTAGGACTAGCTCGCACCGGGGAGCTGTTTTTT. This encodes CASSVLGLARTGELFF.

This clonotype came up a few times. The J gene is TRBJ1-3, the V gene TRBV3-1, with no clear D. Germline lookup yields CDR1 LGHDT and CDR2 YNNKEL (reference sequence). This CDR3 contains 15 residues. Trimming removed 0 bases from V and 8 bases from J, with 14 bases in between. In DNA form, the CDR3 reads TGTGCCAGCAGCCAAGACGCGCCGAGGGCGGACACCATATATTTT. It translates to CASSQDAPRADTIYF.

This clonotype was recorded many times. This rearrangement joins TRBV6-1 to TRBJ1-2; D remains ambiguous. The germline V gene has CDR1 MNHNS and CDR2 SASEGT. Trimming removed 6 bases from V and 4 bases from J, with 18 bases in between. The CDR3 totals 15 residues. In nucleotides, the CDR3 is TGTGCCAGCAGGGCGGACCGCCTTCTTAGCTATGGCTACACCTTC. Amino acid sequence: CASRADRLLSYGYTF.

The J gene is TRBJ2-3, the V gene TRBV5-1; 12 bases match TRBD2. The CDR3 contains 16 residues. V dropped 5 bases and J dropped 2; count of bases not matched to a gene: 6. Germline lookup yields CDR1 SGHRS and CDR2 YFSETQ. CDR3 sequence: CASRELAGGYTDTQYF. The CDR3 DNA reads TGCGCCAGCAGAGAACTAGCGGGGGGCTACACAGATACGCAGTATTTT.

In this sample, this clonotype turned up many times. The CDR3 nucleotides are TGTGCCAGCAGCTTAGGGTTCAGTCAGTTGGGAGATACGCAGTATTTT. The encoded protein is CASSLGFSQLGDTQYF. The rearrangement links TRBV11-2 to TRBJ2-3; D unresolved. This CDR3 has 16 residues. V lost 1 base and J lost 5, with 16 bases in between. CDR1 is SGHAT, CDR2 FQNNGV, per germline.

This clonotype was found once. V usage is TRBV6-1 and J usage is TRBJ2-1; no firm D call. Trimming removed 5 bases at V and 0 bases at J, with 11 bases between. There are 15 residues in the CDR3. Per the germline V gene, CDR1 is MNHNS and CDR2 is SASEGT. CDR3 sequence: CASSITDGSYNEQFF. CDR3 coding DNA: TGTGCCAGCAGTATCACGGACGGCTCCTACAATGAGCAGTTCTTC.

The sample holds many counts of this clonotype. The V and J genes are TRBV28 and TRBJ1-1; D is uncertain. Trimming removed 5 bases from V and 1 base from J, with 8 bases in between. Germline CDR1 and CDR2: MDHEN and SYDVKM. The CDR3 runs 13 residues. CDR3 bases: TGTGCCAGCAGTCAGATTGAGAACACTGAAGCTTTCTTT. This codes for CASSQIENTEAFF. The full variable domain, its missing parts supplied by reference TRBV28 and TRBJ1-1, is DVKVTQSSRYLVKRTGEKVFLECVQDMDHENMFWYRQDPGLGLRLIYFSYDVKMKEKGDIPEGYSVSREKKERFSLILESASTNQTSMYLCASSQIENTEAFFGQGTRLTVV.

The chain employs TRBV19 and TRBJ1-6, with D tentatively TRBD1 (5 bases). This CDR3 is 15 amino acids long. Germline V lookup: CDR1 LNHDA, CDR2 SQIVND (reference sequence). V dropped 5 bases and J dropped 6 bases, with 14 bases sitting between them. CDR3 loop: CASSEGLGGNSPLHF. The CDR3 coding sequence is TGTGCCAGTAGTGAAGGACTTGGGGGTAATTCACCCCTCCACTTT. The variable domain in full, with the rest retrieved from reference TRBV19 and TRBJ1-6, is DGGITQSPKYLFRKEGQNVTLSCEQNLNHDAMYWYRQDPGQGLRLIYYSQIVNDFQKGDIAEGYSVSREKKESFPLTVTSAQKNPTAFYLCASSEGLGGNSPLHFGNGTRLTVT.

The genes are TRBV2 and TRBJ1-4, with D maybe TRBD1 (5 bases). Germline assignment: CDR1 SNHLY and CDR2 FYNNEI. The V and J ends lost 6 bases and 4 bases respectively, with 12 bases between them. The CDR3 runs to 14 residues. The CDR3: CASSPWGGNEKLFF. As DNA, the CDR3 is TGTGCCAGCAGCCCCTGGGGCGGTAATGAAAAACTGTTTTTT.

This clonotype was observed many times. This rearrangement joins TRBV7-2 to TRBJ1-6; TRBD1 is a possible D gene (6 bases). The CDR3 loop spans 13 amino acids. Germline CDR1 reads SGHTA; CDR2 reads FQGNSA. V lost 3 bases and J 7 bases, leaving 7 bases between the germline ends. The CDR3 is CASSLRGNSPLHF. The CDR3, as DNA: TGTGCCAGCAGCTTGAGGGGGAATTCACCCCTCCACTTT.

This clonotype has a handful of counts. A much larger clone sits a single nucleotide away, making a read error possible. CDR3 residues: CASSTGAHQETQYF. In DNA, the CDR3 is TGCGCCAGCAGTACAGGGGCGCACCAAGAGACCCAGTACTTC. The rearrangement uses TRBV5-1 and TRBJ2-5, with TRBD1 identical over 7 bases. V dropped 5 bases and J dropped 0; count of bases not matched to a gene: 4. CDR1 and CDR2 (germline): SGHRS, YFSETQ. The CDR3 length is 14 residues.

This clonotype was seen repeatedly, ten times or more. The chain has TRBV7-2 and TRBJ2-3; 8 positions match TRBD2. V lost 5 bases to trimming and J lost 5 bases; unmatched junction nucleotides: 12. The V gene's germline CDR1 is SGHTA and CDR2 FQGNSA. This CDR3 is 16 amino acids long. CDR3: CASSHYSGAMEDTQYF. CDR3 DNA: TGTGCCAGCAGCCACTATAGCGGGGCCATGGAAGATACGCAGTATTTT.

Regarding this clonotype: A much larger clone differs by one base, so this may be a read error. The V and J genes are TRBV30 and TRBJ1-3; D is possibly TRBD1 (5 bases). V was trimmed by 5 bases and J by 4 bases, leaving 15 bases between them. The CDR3 sequence is 14 residues long. Germline CDR1 and CDR2: GTSNPN and SVGIG (reference sequence). This CDR3 is CAWAGSLSGNTIYF. The CDR3 nucleotides are TGTGCCTGGGCAGGGAGTCTCTCCGGAAACACCATATATTTT.

The table lists this clonotype with many counts. The rearrangement joins TRBV6-1 to TRBJ1-1; 9 bases fit TRBD1. The V gene's germline CDR1 is MNHNS and CDR2 SASEGT. Trimming at V came to 6 bases and at J to 11 bases, leaving 7 bases not matched to a gene. The CDR3 length is 12 residues. The CDR3 loop is CASRETGGRAFF. The DNA for the CDR3 is TGTGCCAGCAGAGAGACAGGGGGTCGGGCTTTCTTT.

The rearrangement links TRBV2 to TRBJ2-1; TRBD1 matches 9 bases. There are 13 residues in the CDR3. V was clipped by 6 bases and J by 9 bases; unmatched bases: 6. Germline V gives CDR1 SNHLY, CDR2 FYNNEI. The DNA of the CDR3 is TGTGCCAGCAGGAGACAGGGGGTTAGTGAGCAGTTCTTC. Its translation: CASRRQGVSEQFF.

This clonotype was detected ten times or more. J is TRBJ2-7 and V is TRBV28, with D perhaps TRBD2 (6 bases). V was clipped by 4 bases and J by 4 bases, with 11 bases between them. This CDR3 is built from 13 residues. In germline, CDR1 is MDHEN, CDR2 SYDVKM. CDR3 sequence (DNA): TGTGCCAGCAGTTGGGGAGGCCTTTACGAGCAGTACTTC. Protein: CASSWGGLYEQYF.

This chain joins TRBV20-1 and TRBJ2-1; 7 nucleotides align to TRBD2. CDR3 length: 15 amino acids. V dropped 5 bases and J dropped 10; count of bases not matched to a gene: 17. The germline CDR1 and CDR2 sequences are DFQATT and SNEGSKA (reference sequence). In DNA form, the CDR3 reads TGCAGTGCTCGGGACTACCGAGTAGGGTCGGGCGAGCAGTTCTTC. Its translation is CSARDYRVGSGEQFF.

This clonotype was picked up a small number of times. V and J are TRBV5-1 and TRBJ1-6, with 11 positions matching TRBD1. Looked up from germline, CDR1 is SGHRS and CDR2 is YFSETQ. V was clipped by 4 bases and J by 7 bases; unmatched bases: 4. CDR3 size: 15 residues. Here the CDR3 DNA reads TGCGCCAGCAGCCAGGGGACAGGGGGGAATTCACCCCTCCACTTT. Its protein is CASSQGTGGNSPLHF.

This chain uses TRBV29-1 with TRBJ1-3; TRBD1 matches 8 bases. The germline CDR1 and CDR2 sequences are SQVTM and ANQGSEA. CDR3 length equals 13 residues. J was trimmed by 3 bases and V by 6 bases; bases with no gene match: 4. CDR3 nucleotides: TGCAGCGTGGGACAGGAATATGGAAACACCATATATTTT. Protein: CSVGQEYGNTIYF.

The rearrangement joins TRBV6-1 to TRBJ1-3; D call uncertain. V lost 3 bases and J lost 0, with 12 bases in between. The CDR3 totals 16 residues. From germline, CDR1 is MNHNS and CDR2 SASEGT. The CDR3 reads CASSDPGRSSGNTIYF. The DNA of the CDR3 is TGTGCCAGCAGTGACCCGGGAAGGAGCTCTGGAAACACCATATATTTT.

This clonotype was observed at least ten times. V usage is TRBV11-2 and J usage is TRBJ2-2; 7 bases line up with TRBD1. This CDR3 has 15 residues. Germline V gives CDR1 SGHAT, CDR2 FQNNGV. Trimming at V came to 5 bases and at J to 1 base, leaving 4 bases not matched to a gene. In DNA, the CDR3 is TGTGCCAGCAGCCTGACAGGGCTGAACACCGGGGAGCTGTTTTTT. Residues: CASSLTGLNTGELFF.